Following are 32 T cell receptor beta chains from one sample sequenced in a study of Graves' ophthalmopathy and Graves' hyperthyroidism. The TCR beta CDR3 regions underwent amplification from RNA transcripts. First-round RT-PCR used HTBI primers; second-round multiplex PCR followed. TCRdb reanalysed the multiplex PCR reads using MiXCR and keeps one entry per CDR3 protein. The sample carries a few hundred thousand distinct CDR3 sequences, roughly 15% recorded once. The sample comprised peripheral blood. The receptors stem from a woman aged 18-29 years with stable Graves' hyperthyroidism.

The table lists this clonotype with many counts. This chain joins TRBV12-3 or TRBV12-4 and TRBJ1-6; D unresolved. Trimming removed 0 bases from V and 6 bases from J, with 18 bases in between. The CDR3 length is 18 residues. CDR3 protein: CASSLALFSGIGNSPLHF. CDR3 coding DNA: TGTGCCAGCAGTTTAGCGCTTTTCAGTGGGATCGGTAATTCACCCCTCCACTTT.

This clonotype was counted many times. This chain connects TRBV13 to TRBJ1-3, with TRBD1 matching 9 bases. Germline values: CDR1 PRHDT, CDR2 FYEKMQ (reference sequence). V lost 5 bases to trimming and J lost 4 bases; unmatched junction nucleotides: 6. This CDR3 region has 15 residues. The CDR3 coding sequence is TGTGCCAGCAGCCTCACAGGGGGCTTCGGAAACACCATATATTTT. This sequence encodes CASSLTGGFGNTIYF.

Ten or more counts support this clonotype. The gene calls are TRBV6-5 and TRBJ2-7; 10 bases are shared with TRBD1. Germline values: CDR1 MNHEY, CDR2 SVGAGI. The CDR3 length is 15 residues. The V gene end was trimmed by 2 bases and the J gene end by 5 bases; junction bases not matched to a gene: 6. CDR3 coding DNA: TGTGCCAGCAGTTACGGCGGGACAGGGGTTCACGAGCAGTACTTC. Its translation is CASSYGGTGVHEQYF.

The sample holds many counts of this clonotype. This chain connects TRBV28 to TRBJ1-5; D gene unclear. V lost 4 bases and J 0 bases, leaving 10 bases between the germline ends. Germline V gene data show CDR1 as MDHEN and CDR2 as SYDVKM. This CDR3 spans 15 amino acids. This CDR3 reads CASSWAGYSNQPQHF. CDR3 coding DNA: TGTGCCAGCAGTTGGGCAGGCTATAGCAATCAGCCCCAGCATTTT.

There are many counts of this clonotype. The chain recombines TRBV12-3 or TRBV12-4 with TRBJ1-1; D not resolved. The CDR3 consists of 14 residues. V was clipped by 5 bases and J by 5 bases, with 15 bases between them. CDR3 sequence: CASSPTPPRTEAFF. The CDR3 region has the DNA TGTGCCAGCAGTCCCACTCCACCGAGGACTGAAGCTTTCTTT.

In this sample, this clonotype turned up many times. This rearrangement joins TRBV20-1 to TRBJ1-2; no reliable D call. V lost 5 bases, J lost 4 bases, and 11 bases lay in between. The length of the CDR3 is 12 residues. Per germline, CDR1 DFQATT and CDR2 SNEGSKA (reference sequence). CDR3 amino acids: CSALDFPYGYTF. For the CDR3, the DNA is TGCAGTGCTCTGGACTTTCCCTATGGCTACACCTTC.

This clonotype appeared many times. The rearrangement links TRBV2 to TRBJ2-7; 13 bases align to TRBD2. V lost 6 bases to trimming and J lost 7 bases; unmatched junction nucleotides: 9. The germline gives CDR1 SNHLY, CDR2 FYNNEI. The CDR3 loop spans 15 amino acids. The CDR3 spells CASRGTSGEPREQYF. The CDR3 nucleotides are TGTGCCAGCAGGGGGACTAGCGGGGAGCCGAGGGAGCAGTACTTC.

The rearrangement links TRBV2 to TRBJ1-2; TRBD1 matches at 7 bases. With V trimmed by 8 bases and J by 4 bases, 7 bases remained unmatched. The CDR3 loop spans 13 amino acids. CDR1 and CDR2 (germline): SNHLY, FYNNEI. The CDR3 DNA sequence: TGTGCCAGCTCGAGGACAGGCGCCTATGGCTACACCTTC. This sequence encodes CASSRTGAYGYTF.

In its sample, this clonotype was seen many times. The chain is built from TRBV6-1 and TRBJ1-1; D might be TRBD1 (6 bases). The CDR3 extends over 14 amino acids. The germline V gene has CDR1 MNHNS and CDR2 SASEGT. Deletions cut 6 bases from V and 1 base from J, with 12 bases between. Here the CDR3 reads CASRIMDRNTEAFF. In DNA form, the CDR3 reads TGTGCCAGCAGAATCATGGACAGGAACACTGAAGCTTTCTTT.

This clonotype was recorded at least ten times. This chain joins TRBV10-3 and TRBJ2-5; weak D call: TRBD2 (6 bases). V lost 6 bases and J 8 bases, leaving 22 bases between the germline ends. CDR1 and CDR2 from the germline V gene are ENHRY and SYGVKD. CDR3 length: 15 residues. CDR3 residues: CAIRDEKRARGTQYF. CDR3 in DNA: TGTGCCATCAGAGATGAAAAGCGGGCCAGAGGAACCCAGTACTTC.

CDR3 sequence reads: CSALPGTTNTGELFF. CDR3 coding DNA: TGCAGCGCCCTTCCAGGGACCACTAACACCGGGGAGCTGTTTTTT. The chain is built from TRBV29-1 and TRBJ2-2; tentatively, D is TRBD1 or TRBD2 (5 bases each). The V end lost 7 bases, the J end lost 2 bases, and 17 bases lay between the germline ends. The CDR3 covers 15 residues. CDR1 is SQVTM and CDR2 is ANQGSEA in the germline V gene.

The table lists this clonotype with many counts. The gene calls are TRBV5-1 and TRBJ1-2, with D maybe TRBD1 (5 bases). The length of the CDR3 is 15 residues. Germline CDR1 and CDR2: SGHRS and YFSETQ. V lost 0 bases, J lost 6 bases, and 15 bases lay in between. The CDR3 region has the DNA TGCGCCAGCAGCTTGGCCGCCGGCGGGGGAGATGGCTACACCTTC. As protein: CASSLAAGGGDGYTF.

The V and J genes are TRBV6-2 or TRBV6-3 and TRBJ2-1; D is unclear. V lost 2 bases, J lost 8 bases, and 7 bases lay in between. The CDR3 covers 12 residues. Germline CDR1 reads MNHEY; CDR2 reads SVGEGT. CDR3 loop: CASSYGFDEQFF. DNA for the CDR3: TGTGCCAGCAGTTACGGTTTTGATGAGCAGTTCTTC.

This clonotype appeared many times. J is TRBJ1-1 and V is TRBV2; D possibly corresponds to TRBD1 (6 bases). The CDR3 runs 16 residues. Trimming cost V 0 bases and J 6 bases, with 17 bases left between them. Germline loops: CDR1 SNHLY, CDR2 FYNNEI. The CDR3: CASSEARGRGSPEAFF. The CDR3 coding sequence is TGTGCCAGCAGTGAAGCGCGGGGGCGGGGGTCCCCTGAAGCTTTCTTT.

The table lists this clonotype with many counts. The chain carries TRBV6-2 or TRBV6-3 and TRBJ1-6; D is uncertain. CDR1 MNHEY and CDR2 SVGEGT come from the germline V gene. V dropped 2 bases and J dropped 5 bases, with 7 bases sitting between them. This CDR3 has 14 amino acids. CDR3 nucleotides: TGTGCCAGCAGTTACCGGCGGAATAATTCACCCCTCCACTTT. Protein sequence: CASSYRRNNSPLHF.

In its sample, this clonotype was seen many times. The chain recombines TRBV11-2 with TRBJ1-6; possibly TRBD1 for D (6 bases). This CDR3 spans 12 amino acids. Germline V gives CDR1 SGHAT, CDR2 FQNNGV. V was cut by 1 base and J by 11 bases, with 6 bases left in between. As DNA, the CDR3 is TGTGCCAGCAGCTTAGGGGGGCCACCCCTCCACTTT. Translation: CASSLGGPPLHF.

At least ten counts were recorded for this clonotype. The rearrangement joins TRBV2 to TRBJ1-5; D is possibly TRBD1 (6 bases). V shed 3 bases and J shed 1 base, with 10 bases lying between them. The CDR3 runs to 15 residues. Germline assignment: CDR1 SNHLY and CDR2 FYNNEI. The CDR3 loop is CASSEWGASNQPQHF. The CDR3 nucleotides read TGTGCCAGCAGTGAGTGGGGGGCGAGCAATCAGCCCCAGCATTTT.

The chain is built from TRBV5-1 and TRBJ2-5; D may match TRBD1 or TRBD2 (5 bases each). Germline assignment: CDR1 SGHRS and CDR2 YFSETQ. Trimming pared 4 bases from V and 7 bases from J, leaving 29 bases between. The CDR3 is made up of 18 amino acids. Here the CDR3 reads CASSRLKFGARGYWTQYF. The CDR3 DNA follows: TGCGCCAGCAGCCGCCTAAAATTTGGGGCGAGGGGATATTGGACCCAGTACTTC.

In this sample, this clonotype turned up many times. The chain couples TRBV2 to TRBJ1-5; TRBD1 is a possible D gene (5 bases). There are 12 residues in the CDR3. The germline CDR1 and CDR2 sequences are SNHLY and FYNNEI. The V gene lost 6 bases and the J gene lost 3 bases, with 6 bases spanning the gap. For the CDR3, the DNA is TGTGCCAGCAGGGGGGACAATCAGCCCCAGCATTTT. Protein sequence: CASRGDNQPQHF.

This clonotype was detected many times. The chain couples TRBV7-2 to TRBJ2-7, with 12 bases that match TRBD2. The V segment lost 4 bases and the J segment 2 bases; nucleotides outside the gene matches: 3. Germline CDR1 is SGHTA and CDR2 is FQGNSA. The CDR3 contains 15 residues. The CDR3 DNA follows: TGTGCCAGCAGCTCTTCTAGCGGGGGGGCCTACGAGCAGTACTTC. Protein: CASSSSSGGAYEQYF.

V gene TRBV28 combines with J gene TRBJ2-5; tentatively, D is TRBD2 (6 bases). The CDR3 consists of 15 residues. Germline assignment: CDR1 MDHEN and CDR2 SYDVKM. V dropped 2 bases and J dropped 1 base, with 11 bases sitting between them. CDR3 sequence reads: CASSLTGVGQETQYF. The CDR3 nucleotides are TGTGCCAGCAGTTTAACGGGGGTAGGCCAAGAGACCCAGTACTTC.

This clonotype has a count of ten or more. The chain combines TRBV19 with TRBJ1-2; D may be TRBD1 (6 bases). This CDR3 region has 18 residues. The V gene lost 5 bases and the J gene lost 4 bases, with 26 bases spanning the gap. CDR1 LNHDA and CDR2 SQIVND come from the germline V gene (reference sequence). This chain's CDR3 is CASSGDWTTGRHGYGYTF. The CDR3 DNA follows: TGTGCCAGTAGTGGTGACTGGACTACAGGGCGGCACGGCTATGGCTACACCTTC.

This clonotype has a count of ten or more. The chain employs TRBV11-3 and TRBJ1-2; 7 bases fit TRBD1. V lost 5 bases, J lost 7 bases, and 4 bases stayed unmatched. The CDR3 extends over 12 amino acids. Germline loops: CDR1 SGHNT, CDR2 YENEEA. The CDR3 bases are TGTGCCAGCAGCGGACAGGATCGTGGCTACACCTTC. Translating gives CASSGQDRGYTF.

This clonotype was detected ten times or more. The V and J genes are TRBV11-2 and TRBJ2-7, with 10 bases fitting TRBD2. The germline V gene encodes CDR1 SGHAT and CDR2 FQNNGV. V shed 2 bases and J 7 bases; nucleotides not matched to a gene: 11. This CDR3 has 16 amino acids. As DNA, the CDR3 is TGTGCCAGCAGCTTACCCACAGCGGGACTAGCGTGGGAGCAGTACTTC. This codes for CASSLPTAGLAWEQYF.

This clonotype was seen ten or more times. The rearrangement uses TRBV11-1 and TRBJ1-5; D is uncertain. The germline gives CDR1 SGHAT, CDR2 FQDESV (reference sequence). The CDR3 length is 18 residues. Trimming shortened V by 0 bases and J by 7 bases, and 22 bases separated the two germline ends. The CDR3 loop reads CASSLAPWGTGKGQPQHF. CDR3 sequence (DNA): TGTGCCAGCAGCTTAGCTCCGTGGGGAACCGGTAAAGGACAGCCCCAGCATTTT.

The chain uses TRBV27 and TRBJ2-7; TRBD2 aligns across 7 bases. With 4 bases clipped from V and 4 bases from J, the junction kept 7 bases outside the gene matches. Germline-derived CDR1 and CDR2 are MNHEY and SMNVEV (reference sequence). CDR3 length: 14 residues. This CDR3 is CASSWRGSHYEQYF. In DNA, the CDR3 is TGTGCCAGCAGTTGGCGGGGGTCGCATTACGAGCAGTACTTC.

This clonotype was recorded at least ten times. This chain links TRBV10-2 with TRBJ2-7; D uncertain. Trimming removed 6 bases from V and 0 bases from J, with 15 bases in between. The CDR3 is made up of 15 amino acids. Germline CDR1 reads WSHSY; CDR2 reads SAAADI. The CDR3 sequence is CASRPPRVPSYEQYF. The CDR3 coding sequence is TGCGCCAGCAGGCCTCCCCGGGTCCCCTCCTACGAGCAGTACTTC.

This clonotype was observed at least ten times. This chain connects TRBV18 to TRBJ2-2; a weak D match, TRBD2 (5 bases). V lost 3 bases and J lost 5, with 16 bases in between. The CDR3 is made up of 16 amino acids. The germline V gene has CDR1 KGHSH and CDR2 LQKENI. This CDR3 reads CASSPDFGMGTGELFF. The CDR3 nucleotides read TGTGCCAGCTCACCGGACTTCGGGATGGGGACCGGGGAGCTGTTTTTT.

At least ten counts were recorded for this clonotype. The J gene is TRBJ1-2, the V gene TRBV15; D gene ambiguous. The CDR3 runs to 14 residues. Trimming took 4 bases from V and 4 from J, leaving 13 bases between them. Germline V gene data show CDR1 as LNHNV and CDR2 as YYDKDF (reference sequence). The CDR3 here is CATSMGRPVYGYTF. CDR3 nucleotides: TGTGCCACCAGCATGGGCAGGCCGGTCTATGGCTACACCTTC.

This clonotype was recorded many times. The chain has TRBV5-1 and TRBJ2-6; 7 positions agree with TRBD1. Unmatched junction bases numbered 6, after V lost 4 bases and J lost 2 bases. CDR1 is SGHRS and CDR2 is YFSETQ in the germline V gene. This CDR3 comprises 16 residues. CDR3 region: CASSSLTGAGANVLTF. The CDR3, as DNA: TGCGCCAGCAGCAGCCTCACAGGGGCTGGGGCCAACGTCCTGACTTTC.

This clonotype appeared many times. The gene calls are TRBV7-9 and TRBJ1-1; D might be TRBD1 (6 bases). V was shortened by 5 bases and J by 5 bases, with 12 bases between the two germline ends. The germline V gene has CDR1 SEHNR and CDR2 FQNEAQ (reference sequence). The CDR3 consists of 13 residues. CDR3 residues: CASSTQGWTEAFF. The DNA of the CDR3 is TGTGCCAGCAGCACACAGGGTTGGACTGAAGCTTTCTTT.

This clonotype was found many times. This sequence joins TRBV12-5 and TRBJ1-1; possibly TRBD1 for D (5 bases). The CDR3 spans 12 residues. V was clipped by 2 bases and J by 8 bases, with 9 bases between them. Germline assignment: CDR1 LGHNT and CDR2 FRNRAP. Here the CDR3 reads CASGLRAGEAFF. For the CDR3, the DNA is TGTGCTAGTGGTTTGCGGGCAGGGGAAGCTTTCTTT.